This T cell receptor (beta chain) was sequenced during a study of blood T cells in healthy people across ages. Study-level results: Measured against age, TCR beta diversity per million T cells decreased in a roughly linear manner. Comparison with aged donors showed that long-lived donors had more naive CD4+ cells and higher diversity.

Then a second PCR, running roughly 6 to 11 cycles, was carried out with a sample-barcoded 5' primer and a J-beta primer mix. Every sample produced at least 3 million CDR3-containing paired-end reads. TCRdb passed the 5' RACE reads through MiXCR, listing each CDR3 protein once. The profile shows roughly 650,000 distinct CDR3 sequences, approximately 29% of them singletons. This clonotype was observed many times. Its antigen is currently unknown. The CDR3 spans 15 residues. Per the germline V gene, CDR1 is MNHEY and CDR2 is SVGAGI. V shed 0 bases and J shed 5 bases, with 13 bases lying between them. Sample: blood. The receptor's source is a woman of 80 years or more in good health. The chain couples TRBV6-5 to TRBJ1-2; D not certain. In nucleotides, the CDR3 is TGTGCCAGCAGTTACTCGCGGGCGGGATCTTATGGCTACACCTTC. Its protein product is CASSYSRAGSYGYTF.